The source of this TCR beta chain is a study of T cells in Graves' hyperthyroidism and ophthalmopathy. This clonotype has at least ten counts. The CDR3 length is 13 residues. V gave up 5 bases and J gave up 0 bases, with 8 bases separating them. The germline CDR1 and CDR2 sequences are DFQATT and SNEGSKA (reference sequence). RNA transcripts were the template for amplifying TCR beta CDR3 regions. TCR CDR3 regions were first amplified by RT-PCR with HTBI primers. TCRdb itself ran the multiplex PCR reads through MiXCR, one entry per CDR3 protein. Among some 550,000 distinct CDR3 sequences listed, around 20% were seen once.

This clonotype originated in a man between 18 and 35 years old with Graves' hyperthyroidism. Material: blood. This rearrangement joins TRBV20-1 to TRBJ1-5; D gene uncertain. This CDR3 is CSAGRTSNQPQHF. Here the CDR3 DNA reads TGCAGTGCTGGACGAACTAGCAATCAGCCCCAGCATTTT.